The 27 T cell receptor beta chains presented below share a single source sample, sequenced in a study of patients and donors after allogeneic stem cell transplantation. Via MiXCR, TCRdb re-called the RT-PCR reads, giving one row per CDR3 protein. This sample yields hundreds of thousands of distinct CDR3 sequences, of which more than 35% are seen a single time; under 14% belongs to the top ten. Sequencing input: blood, either unsorted or a sorted T cell fraction (not recorded which). The source is a human donor who was either an allogeneic HSCT recipient or a stem cell or donor lymphocyte infusion donor (not recorded which). It is not recorded whose cells these are; they may come from a transplant donor.

This clonotype appeared a few times. The V call is TRBV12-3 or TRBV12-4, the J call TRBJ1-2; unclear D gene. V lost 3 bases and J 7 bases, leaving 9 bases between the germline ends. This CDR3 has 12 residues. CDR3 amino acids: CASSLRRRGYTF. The CDR3 DNA reads as TGTGCCAGCAGTTTGAGACGGCGTGGCTACACCTTC.

The gene calls are TRBV7-2 and TRBJ1-1; D might be TRBD1 (6 bases). Between the trimmed V and J ends, which lost 5 bases and 1 base, there was a span of 14 bases. Germline values: CDR1 SGHTA, CDR2 FQGNSA. This CDR3 is 15 amino acids long. The CDR3 DNA is TGTGCCAGCAGCCTCACAGGGCCTCCGAACACTGAAGCTTTCTTT. It encodes CASSLTGPPNTEAFF.

This clonotype turned up a few times. The gene calls are TRBV28 and TRBJ1-2; D remains ambiguous. V gave up 8 bases and J gave up 4 bases, with 17 bases separating them. This CDR3 is 14 amino acids long. The germline V gene encodes CDR1 MDHEN and CDR2 SYDVKM. The CDR3 protein is CASLPQGSTYGYTF. The DNA for the CDR3 is TGTGCCAGCCTGCCGCAAGGCAGCACCTATGGCTACACCTTC.

The chain links TRBV12-3 or TRBV12-4 to TRBJ1-1; 12 bases are shared with TRBD1. The CDR3 totals 17 residues. V lost 3 bases, J lost 1 base, and 6 bases stayed unmatched. The CDR3, as DNA: TGTGCCAGCAGTTTTGGGACAGGGGGCAGGGCGAACACTGAAGCTTTCTTT. It codes for CASSFGTGGRANTEAFF.

This clonotype was detected a few times. V usage is TRBV5-1 and J usage is TRBJ1-6; the match to TRBD1 covers 7 bases. The V segment lost 3 bases and the J segment 7 bases; nucleotides outside the gene matches: 7. This CDR3 is built from 15 residues. Per the germline V gene, CDR1 is SGHRS and CDR2 is YFSETQ. CDR3 DNA sequence: TGCGCCAGCAGCTGGTACAGGGGCGGGAATTCACCCCTCCACTTT. It encodes CASSWYRGGNSPLHF.

The genes are TRBV7-9 and TRBJ2-3, with 10 bases lining up with TRBD1. CDR1 is SEHNR, CDR2 FQNEAQ, per germline (reference sequence). This CDR3 contains 16 residues. V shed 6 bases, J shed 0 bases, and the junction held 6 bases outside the gene matches. CDR3 residues: CASSSGTGASTDTQYF. The CDR3 DNA reads TGTGCCAGCAGTTCCGGGACAGGGGCAAGCACAGATACGCAGTATTTT.

This chain links TRBV10-1 with TRBJ2-2, with 7 positions matching TRBD1. The CDR3 extends over 14 amino acids. Germline trimming cut 4 bases from V and 7 bases from J; bases unmatched to any gene: 6. Germline-derived CDR1 and CDR2 are WNHNN and SYGVQD (reference sequence). For the CDR3, the DNA is TGCGCCAGCAGTGCCGGACAGGATAACGGGGAGCTGTTTTTT. The encoded protein is CASSAGQDNGELFF.

This clonotype was counted once. The chain uses TRBV20-1 and TRBJ2-7; 7 bases line up with TRBD1. This CDR3 is built from 13 residues. V shed 5 bases and J 2 bases; nucleotides not matched to a gene: 6. Germline CDR1 reads DFQATT; CDR2 reads SNEGSKA (reference sequence). For the CDR3, the DNA is TGCAGTGCTGGCCGGGACAGCCCCTACGAGCAGTACTTC. Translation gives CSAGRDSPYEQYF.

The J gene is TRBJ1-2, the V gene TRBV20-1; TRBD1 matches at 9 bases. J was trimmed by 2 bases and V by 5 bases; bases with no gene match: 9. The CDR3 spans 15 residues. Germline CDR1 DFQATT, CDR2 SNEGSKA (reference sequence). CDR3 sequence: CSAVDTGTGNYGYTF. The CDR3 nucleotides read TGCAGTGCTGTCGACACTGGGACAGGGAACTATGGCTACACCTTC.

This clonotype was detected a few times. The genes are TRBV12-3 or TRBV12-4 and TRBJ2-5, with 8 bases aligning to TRBD1. This CDR3 region has 17 residues. Trimming at V came to 1 base and at J to 5 bases, leaving 12 bases not matched to a gene. Here the CDR3 reads CASSLGTGIGTQETQYF. DNA of the CDR3: TGTGCCAGCAGTTTAGGGACAGGGATAGGGACCCAGGAGACCCAGTACTTC.

The chain combines TRBV5-8 with TRBJ1-3; 7 positions agree with TRBD1. Trimming removed 0 bases from V and 4 bases from J; junction bases left unmatched: 10. This CDR3 comprises 17 residues. Germline-derived CDR1 and CDR2 are SGHTS and YDEGEE. The CDR3 reads CASSLGPTGVGGNTIYF. Here the CDR3 DNA reads TGTGCCAGCAGCTTGGGACCTACAGGGGTAGGAGGAAACACCATATATTTT. The whole variable domain, filled in from reference TRBV5-8 and TRBJ1-3, reads EAGVTQSPTHLIKTRGQQATLRCSPISGHTSVYWYQQALGLGLQFLLWYDEGEERNRGNFPPRFSGRQFPNYSSELNVNALELEDSALYLCASSLGPTGVGGNTIYFGEGSWLTVV.

This clonotype has only a few counts. This rearrangement joins TRBV10-3 to TRBJ1-1, with TRBD1 matching 7 bases. This CDR3 has 15 amino acids. V was pared by 4 bases and J by 5 bases, with 10 bases of the junction left unmatched. Germline V gives CDR1 ENHRY, CDR2 SYGVKD. CDR3 amino acids: CAISVGRGQWTEAFF. The CDR3 region has the DNA TGTGCCATCAGTGTGGGAAGGGGGCAGTGGACTGAAGCTTTCTTT.

This chain uses TRBV28 with TRBJ1-1, with D perhaps matching TRBD1 (6 bases). Germline CDR1 reads MDHEN; CDR2 reads SYDVKM. Trimming cost V 7 bases and J 6 bases, with 12 bases left between them. The CDR3 consists of 12 residues. CDR3 in DNA: TGTGCCAGCAAAAGGGGGGTCCCTGAAGCTTTCTTT. It is translated as CASKRGVPEAFF. The whole variable domain, filled in from reference TRBV28 and TRBJ1-1, reads DVKVTQSSRYLVKRTGEKVFLECVQDMDHENMFWYRQDPGLGLRLIYFSYDVKMKEKGDIPEGYSVSREKKERFSLILESASTNQTSMYLCASKRGVPEAFFGQGTRLTVV.

A few counts support this clonotype. The chain couples TRBV27 to TRBJ1-2, with D unclear. The CDR3 loop spans 13 amino acids. V was clipped by 4 bases and J by 4 bases, with 10 bases between them. The germline gives CDR1 MNHEY, CDR2 SMNVEV (reference sequence). This CDR3 reads CASSWTVGYGYTF. CDR3 coding DNA: TGTGCCAGCAGTTGGACGGTCGGCTATGGCTACACCTTC.

The J gene is TRBJ1-4, the V gene TRBV4-1; 7 bases are a match to TRBD1. The CDR3 has 18 amino acids. With 4 bases clipped from V and 0 bases from J, the junction kept 11 bases outside the gene matches. Germline CDR1 and CDR2: MGHRA and YSYEKL. CDR3 in amino acids: CASSRDPTGEPTNEKLFF. CDR3 nucleotides: TGCGCCAGCAGCCGGGACCCTACAGGGGAGCCAACTAATGAAAAACTGTTTTTT.

This chain joins TRBV5-1 and TRBJ1-1; D possibly corresponds to TRBD1 (5 bases). This CDR3 contains 13 residues. V lost 0 bases and J lost 5, with 8 bases in between. CDR1 and CDR2 (germline): SGHRS, YFSETQ. CDR3 amino acids: CASSLAGLTEAFF. The CDR3 DNA reads as TGCGCCAGCAGCTTGGCAGGGTTGACTGAAGCTTTCTTT. The full variable domain, rest sourced from reference TRBV5-1 and TRBJ1-1, is KAGVTQTPRYLIKTRGQQVTLSCSPISGHRSVSWYQQTPGQGLQFLFEYFSETQRNKGNFPGRFSGRQFSNSRSEMNVSTLELGDSALYLCASSLAGLTEAFFGQGTRLTVV.

The genes are TRBV7-2 and TRBJ2-5, with D uncertain. The CDR3 has 14 residues. V was shortened by 1 base and J by 5 bases, with 11 bases between the two germline ends. Looked up from germline, CDR1 is SGHTA and CDR2 is FQGNSA. The CDR3 coding sequence is TGTGCCAGCAGCTTAGTAGGGAAACGCGAGACCCAGTACTTC. Its translation: CASSLVGKRETQYF.

This clonotype was counted between two and nine times. CDR3 residues: CASSPRASGLSTDTQYF. The CDR3 coding sequence is TGTGCCAGCAGCCCCCGGGCTAGCGGGTTAAGCACAGATACGCAGTATTTT. The genes are TRBV7-2 and TRBJ2-3, with 8 bases aligning to TRBD2. Germline V gene lookup returns CDR1 SGHTA and CDR2 FQGNSA. Trimming at V came to 5 bases and at J to 0 bases, leaving 10 bases not matched to a gene. The CDR3 loop spans 17 amino acids. Variable domain in full (rest from reference TRBV7-2 and TRBJ2-3): GAGVSQSPSNKVTEKGKDVELRCDPISGHTALYWYRQSLGQGLEFLIYFQGNSAPDKSGLPSDRFSAERTGGSVSTLTIQRTQQEDSAVYLCASSPRASGLSTDTQYFGPGTRLTVL.

This clonotype was detected only a few times. The chain carries TRBV12-3 or TRBV12-4 and TRBJ2-3; D is perhaps TRBD2 (5 bases). The CDR3 extends over 16 amino acids. The V gene lost 6 bases and the J gene lost 4 bases, with 20 bases spanning the gap. CDR3 in amino acids: CASRSTGYHGADTQYF. The CDR3 bases are TGTGCCAGCAGATCCACGGGGTACCATGGCGCAGATACGCAGTATTTT.

The table lists this clonotype with a few counts. V usage is TRBV12-3 or TRBV12-4 and J usage is TRBJ2-3; TRBD2 might be the D (5 bases). The V gene lost 7 bases and the J gene lost 6 bases, with 17 bases spanning the gap. This CDR3 contains 14 residues. CDR3 DNA sequence: TGTGCCAGCACAGTCGGTTCCCCGGGGGATACGCAGTATTTT. Translation: CASTVGSPGDTQYF.

This clonotype was counted a few times. CDR3 in amino acids: CASSSLGLSNQPQHF. The CDR3 coding sequence is TGTGCCAGCAGCTCCCTAGGACTGAGCAATCAGCCCCAGCATTTT. The chain recombines TRBV7-8 with TRBJ1-5; no clear D. Trimming cost V 4 bases and J 1 base, with 11 bases left between them. This CDR3 contains 15 residues. Germline V gives CDR1 SGHVS, CDR2 FQNEAQ.

The chain has TRBV5-1 and TRBJ2-3; the match to TRBD1 covers 7 bases. This CDR3 is built from 15 residues. Germline values: CDR1 SGHRS, CDR2 YFSETQ. Unmatched junction bases numbered 6, after V lost 0 bases and J lost 5 bases. The CDR3 loop reads CASSLGLGQRDTQYF. The CDR3 coding sequence is TGCGCCAGCAGCTTGGGGTTGGGACAGAGAGATACGCAGTATTTT.

This sequence joins TRBV7-2 and TRBJ2-1; 7 bases line up with TRBD1. CDR1 and CDR2 (germline): SGHTA, FQGNSA. Germline trimming cut 5 bases from V and 6 bases from J; bases unmatched to any gene: 10. CDR3 length equals 15 residues. CDR3 sequence reads: CASSHSWDSFNEQFF. CDR3 nucleotides: TGTGCCAGCAGCCATTCTTGGGACAGTTTCAATGAGCAGTTCTTC. The full variable domain, in which reference TRBV7-2 and TRBJ2-1 provide the parts outside the CDR3, is GAGVSQSPSNKVTEKGKDVELRCDPISGHTALYWYRQSLGQGLEFLIYFQGNSAPDKSGLPSDRFSAERTGGSVSTLTIQRTQQEDSAVYLCASSHSWDSFNEQFFGPGTRLTVL.

This sequence joins TRBV7-9 and TRBJ2-7; the D gene is possibly TRBD1 (5 bases). This CDR3 has 13 residues. V gave up 5 bases and J gave up 4 bases, with 12 bases separating them. The germline CDR1 and CDR2 sequences are SEHNR and FQNEAQ (reference sequence). The CDR3 here is CASSRSGLYEQYF. The CDR3 coding sequence is TGTGCCAGCAGCAGATCAGGGTTATACGAGCAGTACTTC.

This clonotype has only a few counts. The DNA for the CDR3 is TGCGCCAGCAGCTTGAATCTCGACCCCCACGAGCAGTACTTC. It yields the protein CASSLNLDPHEQYF. The chain carries TRBV5-1 and TRBJ2-7; no clear D. V was pared by 1 base and J by 5 bases, with 13 bases between. Germline values: CDR1 SGHRS, CDR2 YFSETQ. CDR3 length: 14 residues. Full variable domain (rest looked up from reference TRBV5-1 and TRBJ2-7): KAGVTQTPRYLIKTRGQQVTLSCSPISGHRSVSWYQQTPGQGLQFLFEYFSETQRNKGNFPGRFSGRQFSNSRSEMNVSTLELGDSALYLCASSLNLDPHEQYFGPGTRLTVT.

The chain carries TRBV25-1 and TRBJ1-6; 9 bases line up with TRBD1. The CDR3 totals 14 residues. Germline CDR1 is MGHDK and CDR2 is SYGVNS. V was clipped by 6 bases and J by 10 bases; unmatched bases: 7. The CDR3 nucleotides read TGTGCCAGCAGCCCGACAGGGGGAGGCTCACCCCTCCACTTT. It yields the protein CASSPTGGGSPLHF. Supplemented by reference TRBV25-1 and TRBJ1-6, the full variable domain reads EADIYQTPRYLVIGTGKKITLECSQTMGHDKMYWYQQDPGMELHLIHYSYGVNSTEKGDLSSESTVSRIRTEHFPLTLESARPSHTSQYLCASSPTGGGSPLHFGNGTRLTVT.

This clonotype was counted a few times. The genes are TRBV29-1 and TRBJ1-1; 7 positions agree with TRBD1. V dropped 7 bases and J dropped 5; count of bases not matched to a gene: 10. Germline V gene data show CDR1 as SQVTM and CDR2 as ANQGSEA. The CDR3 covers 13 residues. CDR3 DNA sequence: TGCAGCGCAACAAGACAGGGAAGGACTGAAGCTTTCTTT. The encoded protein is CSATRQGRTEAFF.